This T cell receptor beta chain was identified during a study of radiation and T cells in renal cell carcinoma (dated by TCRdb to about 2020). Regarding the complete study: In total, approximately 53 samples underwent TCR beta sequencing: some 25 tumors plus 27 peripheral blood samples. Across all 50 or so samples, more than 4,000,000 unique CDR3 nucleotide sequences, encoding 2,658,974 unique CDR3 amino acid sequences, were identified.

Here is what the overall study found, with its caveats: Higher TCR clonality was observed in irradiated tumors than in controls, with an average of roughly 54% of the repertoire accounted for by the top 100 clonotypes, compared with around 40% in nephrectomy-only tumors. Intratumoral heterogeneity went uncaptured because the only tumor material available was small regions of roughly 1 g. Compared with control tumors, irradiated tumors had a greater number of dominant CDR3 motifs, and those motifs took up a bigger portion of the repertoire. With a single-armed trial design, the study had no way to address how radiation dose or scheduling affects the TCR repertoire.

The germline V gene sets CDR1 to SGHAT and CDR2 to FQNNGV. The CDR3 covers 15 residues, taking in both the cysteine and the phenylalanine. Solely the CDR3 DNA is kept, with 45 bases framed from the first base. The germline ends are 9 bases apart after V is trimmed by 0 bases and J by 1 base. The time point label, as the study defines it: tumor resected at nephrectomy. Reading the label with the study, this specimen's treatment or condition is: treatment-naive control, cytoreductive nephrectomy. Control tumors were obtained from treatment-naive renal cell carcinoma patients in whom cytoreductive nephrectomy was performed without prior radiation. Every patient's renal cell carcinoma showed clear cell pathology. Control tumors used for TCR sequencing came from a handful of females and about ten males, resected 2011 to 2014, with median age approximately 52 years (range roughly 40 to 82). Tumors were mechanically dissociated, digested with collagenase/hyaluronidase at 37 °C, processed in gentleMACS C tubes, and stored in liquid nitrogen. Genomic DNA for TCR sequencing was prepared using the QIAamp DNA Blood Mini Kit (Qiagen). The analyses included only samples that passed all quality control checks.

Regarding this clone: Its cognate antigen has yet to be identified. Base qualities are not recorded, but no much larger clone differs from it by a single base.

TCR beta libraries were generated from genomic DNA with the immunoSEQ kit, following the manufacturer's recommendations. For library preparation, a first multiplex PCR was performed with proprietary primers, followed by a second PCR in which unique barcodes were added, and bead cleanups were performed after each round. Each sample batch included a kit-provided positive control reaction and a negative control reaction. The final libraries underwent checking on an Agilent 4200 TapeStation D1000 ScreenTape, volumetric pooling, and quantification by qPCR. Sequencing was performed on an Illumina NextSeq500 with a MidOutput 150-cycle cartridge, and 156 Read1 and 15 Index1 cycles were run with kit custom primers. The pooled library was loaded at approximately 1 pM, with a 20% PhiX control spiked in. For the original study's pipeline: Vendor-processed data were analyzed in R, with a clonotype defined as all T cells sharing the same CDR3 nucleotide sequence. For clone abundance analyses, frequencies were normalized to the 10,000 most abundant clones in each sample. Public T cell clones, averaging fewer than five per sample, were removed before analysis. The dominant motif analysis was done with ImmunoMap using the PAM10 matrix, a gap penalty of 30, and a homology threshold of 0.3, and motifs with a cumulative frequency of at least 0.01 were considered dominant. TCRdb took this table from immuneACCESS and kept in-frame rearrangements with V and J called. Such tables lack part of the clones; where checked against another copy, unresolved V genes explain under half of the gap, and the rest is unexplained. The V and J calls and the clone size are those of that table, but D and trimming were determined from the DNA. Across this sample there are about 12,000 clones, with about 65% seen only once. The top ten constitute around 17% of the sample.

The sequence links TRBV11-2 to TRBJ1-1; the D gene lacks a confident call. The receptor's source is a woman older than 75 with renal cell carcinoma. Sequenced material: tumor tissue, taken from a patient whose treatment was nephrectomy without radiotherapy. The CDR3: CASSLDWLQNTEAFF. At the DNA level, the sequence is TGTGCCAGCAGCTTAGACTGGCTACAGAACACTGAAGCTTTCTTT. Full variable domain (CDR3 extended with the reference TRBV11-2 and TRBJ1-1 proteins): EAGVAQSPRYKIIEKRQSVAFWCNPISGHATLYWYQQILGQGPKLLIQFQNNGVVDDSQLPKDRFSAERLKGVDSTLKIQPAKLEDSAVYLCASSLDWLQNTEAFFGQGTRLTVV.